This T cell receptor beta chain was identified during a study of blood T cell repertoires in COVID-19. Original methodology: Researchers report that nucleated cell counts were estimated from reference gene primer amplification. Assay used: immunoSEQ multiplex PCR; TCRdb lists only in-frame clones, some missing. The DNA gave D and trimming, while V, J and clone size come from that table. The sample contains over 150,000 clones, about 87% of which appear only once. Germline-derived CDR1 and CDR2 are KGHSH and LQKENI. The CDR3 has 14 amino acids. Trimming shortened V by 0 bases and J by 7 bases, and 10 bases separated the two germline ends.

The V and J genes are TRBV18 and TRBJ1-5; D remains unclear. This sequence originates from a woman aged 70-85 years with COVID-19, enrolled during active disease. Sequencing input: peripheral blood. CDR3 bases: TGTGCCAGCTCACCACCGGGTCTGGAGCAGCCCCAGCATTTT. Translating gives CASSPPGLEQPQHF.